This TCR beta chain was recovered during a study of blood T cell repertoires in COVID-19. The study counted Cohort 3 donors as recovered given two negative PCRs, clearance, or symptom resolution. The count of this clone is one. Germline V gene lookup returns CDR1 WSHSY and CDR2 SAAADI. The CDR3 sequence is 13 residues long. The V and J ends lost 8 bases and 2 bases, in that order; junction bases with no gene match: 3. Assay used: immunoSEQ multiplex PCR; TCRdb lists only in-frame clones, some missing. The data contain about 150,000 clones, 70% to 90% of them singletons. The gene calls are TRBV10-2 and TRBJ1-5; 7 bases fit TRBD1. This clonotype was sampled from a woman in her thirties or forties who had recovered from COVID-19. The sample was PBMCs or T cells enriched from blood (not recorded which). The chain's CDR3 is CASGTAGNQPQHF. The CDR3 region has the DNA TGCGCCAGCGGGACAGCTGGCAATCAGCCCCAGCATTTT.